This TCR beta chain appears in the sequencing data of a study of human T cells and chemical hapten exposure. Study information: Variation in per-sample TCR yields came mainly from small pooled library volume differences.

The study used a library that attached unique molecular identifiers to individual cDNA molecules. Authors' methods: With a range of roughly 20,000 to 690,600, the median per sample was about 87,000 TCRs. Via MiXCR, TCRdb re-called the 5' RACE reads, giving one row per CDR3 protein. The V and J calls come from TCRdb's annotation, not from the publication. The sample shows about 140,000 distinct CDR3 sequences, 4.1% of them seen only once. This clonotype was picked up many times. No antigen is known for it. Study-wide results and limits: No shift was seen in TCRs above 1 in 1000 frequency with DPC sensitization.

The total RNA was obtained from whole blood that was not fractionated. CDR1 and CDR2 (germline): SNHLY, FYNNEI. The CDR3 loop spans 15 amino acids. V lost 2 bases and J lost 0, with 10 bases in between. This clonotype was obtained from a female donor in good health. The gene calls are TRBV2 and TRBJ1-1; TRBD1 might be the D (5 bases). CDR3 sequence: CASSESAGMNTEAFF. The CDR3 DNA reads as TGTGCCAGCAGTGAATCTGCAGGGATGAACACTGAAGCTTTCTTT. Variable domain in full (rest from reference TRBV2 and TRBJ1-1): EPEVTQTPSHQVTQMGQEVILRCVPISNHLYFYWYRQILGQKVEFLVSFYNNEISEKSEIFDDQFSVERPDGSNFTLKIRSTKLEDSAMYFCASSESAGMNTEAFFGQGTRLTVV.